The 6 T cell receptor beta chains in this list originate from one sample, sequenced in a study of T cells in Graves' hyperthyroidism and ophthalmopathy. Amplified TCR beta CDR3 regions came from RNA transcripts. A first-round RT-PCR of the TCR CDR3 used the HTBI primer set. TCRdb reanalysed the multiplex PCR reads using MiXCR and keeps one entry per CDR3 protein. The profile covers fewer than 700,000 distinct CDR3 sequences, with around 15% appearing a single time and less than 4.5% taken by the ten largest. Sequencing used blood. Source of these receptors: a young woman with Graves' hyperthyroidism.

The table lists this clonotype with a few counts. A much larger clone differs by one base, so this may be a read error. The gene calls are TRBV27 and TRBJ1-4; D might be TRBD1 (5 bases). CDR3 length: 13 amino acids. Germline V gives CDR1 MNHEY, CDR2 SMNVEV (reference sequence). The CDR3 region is CASGTGHNEKLCF. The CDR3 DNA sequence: TGTGCCAGCGGGACCGGTCATAATGAAAAACTGTGTTTT.

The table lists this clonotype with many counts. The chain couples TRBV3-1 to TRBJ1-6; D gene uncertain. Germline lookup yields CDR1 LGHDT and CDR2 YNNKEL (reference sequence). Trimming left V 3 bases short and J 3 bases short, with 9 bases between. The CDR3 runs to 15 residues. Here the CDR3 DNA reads TGTGCCAGCAGCCATCGGGGAAACTATAATTCACCCCTCCACTTT. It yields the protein CASSHRGNYNSPLHF.

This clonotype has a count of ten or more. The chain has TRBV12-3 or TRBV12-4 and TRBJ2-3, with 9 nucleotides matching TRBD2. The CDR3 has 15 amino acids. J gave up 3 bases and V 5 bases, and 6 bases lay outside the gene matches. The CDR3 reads CASSLLAGKTDTQYF. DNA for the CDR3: TGTGCCAGCAGTCTCCTAGCGGGAAAAACAGATACGCAGTATTTT.

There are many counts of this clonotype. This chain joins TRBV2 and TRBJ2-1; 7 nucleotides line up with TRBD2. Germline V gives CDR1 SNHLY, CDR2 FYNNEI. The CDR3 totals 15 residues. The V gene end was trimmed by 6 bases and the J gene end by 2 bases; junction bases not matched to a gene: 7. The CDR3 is CASRSTSDTYNEQFF. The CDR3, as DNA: TGTGCCAGCAGATCCACTAGCGATACCTACAATGAGCAGTTCTTC.

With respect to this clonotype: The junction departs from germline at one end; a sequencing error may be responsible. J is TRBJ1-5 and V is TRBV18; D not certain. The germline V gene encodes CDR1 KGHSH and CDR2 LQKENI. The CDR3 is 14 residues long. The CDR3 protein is CASSPLGPNRPQHF. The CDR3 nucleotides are TGTGCCAGCTCACCACTGGGCCCTAATCGGCCCCAGCATTTT.

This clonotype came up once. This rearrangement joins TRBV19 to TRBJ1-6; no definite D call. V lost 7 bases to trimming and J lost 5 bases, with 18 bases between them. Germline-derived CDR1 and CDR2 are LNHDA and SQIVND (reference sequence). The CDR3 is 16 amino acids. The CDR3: CASTLPREANNSPLHF. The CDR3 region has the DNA TGTGCCAGTACCCTACCCCGGGAGGCAAATAATTCACCCCTCCACTTT.